The 14 T cell receptor beta chains given below trace back to one sample, sequenced in a study of human T cells and chemical hapten exposure. Time point specified: pre-sensitization, week 0. Documented treatment: therapeutic diphenylcyclopropenone sensitization with weekly scalp DPC. One entry per CDR3 protein, called by TCRdb with MiXCR from the RACE reads. The table has 240,000 or so distinct CDR3 sequences, 7.5% to 9% seen once. The input for sequencing was whole blood, taken in connection with sensitization to the hapten diphenylcyclopropenone (DPC). The receptors were sampled from a woman between 40 and 55 years old with alopecia areata. Some clones in this sample may be carry-over from other donors' samples.

J is TRBJ2-7 and V is TRBV10-3; 14 nucleotides match TRBD2. The CDR3 runs 14 residues. Germline V lookup: CDR1 ENHRY, CDR2 SYGVKD. J gave up 7 bases and V 6 bases, and 5 bases lay outside the gene matches. The CDR3: CAISGTSGSREQYF. The CDR3 DNA reads TGTGCCATCAGCGGGACTAGCGGGAGTAGGGAGCAGTACTTC.

A few counts support this clonotype. The chain links TRBV7-9 to TRBJ1-1; D unresolved. Trimming removed 8 bases at V and 5 bases at J, with 9 bases between. CDR3 length: 11 residues. The V gene's germline CDR1 is SEHNR and CDR2 FQNEAQ (reference sequence). The CDR3 DNA reads TGTGCCAGCGAGGAGGATACTGAAGCTTTCTTT. As protein: CASEEDTEAFF.

The chain is built from TRBV5-1 and TRBJ1-2; no clear D. V dropped 0 bases and J dropped 0 bases, with 6 bases sitting between them. The CDR3 is 14 amino acids. Germline V gives CDR1 SGHRS, CDR2 YFSETQ. In nucleotides, the CDR3 is TGCGCCAGCAGCTTGGAGCCCTCTAACTATGGCTACACCTTC. It translates to CASSLEPSNYGYTF.

This clonotype was counted only a few times. This chain joins TRBV7-8 and TRBJ2-5, with D possibly TRBD2 on 5 matching bases. The CDR3 is 14 amino acids. CDR1 is SGHVS and CDR2 is FQNEAQ in the germline V gene. V dropped 7 bases and J dropped 5 bases, with 17 bases sitting between them. For the CDR3, the DNA is TGTGCCAGCACCTTGTGGAGGACCACGGAGACCCAGTACTTC. Translation gives CASTLWRTTETQYF.

This clonotype was counted many times. The chain uses TRBV14 and TRBJ2-1; TRBD1 matches 10 bases. The length of the CDR3 is 17 residues. The germline V gene has CDR1 SGHDN and CDR2 FVKESK. Germline trimming cut 3 bases from V and 5 bases from J; bases unmatched to any gene: 10. CDR3 loop: CASSHGQGVWADNEQFF. The CDR3 DNA reads TGTGCCAGCAGCCACGGACAGGGGGTTTGGGCCGACAATGAGCAGTTCTTC.

The chain recombines TRBV18 with TRBJ2-6; D ambiguous. V was trimmed by 2 bases and J by 1 base, leaving 6 bases between them. CDR1 and CDR2 from the germline V gene are KGHSH and LQKENI. This CDR3 comprises 15 residues. The CDR3 DNA reads TGTGCCAGCTCACCAAGGCAGTCTGGGGCCAACGTCCTGACTTTC. Protein sequence: CASSPRQSGANVLTF.

This clonotype has just a few counts. The rearrangement uses TRBV7-2 and TRBJ2-7; D is perhaps TRBD1 or TRBD2 (5 bases each). V lost 4 bases, J lost 2 bases, and 12 bases lay in between. In germline, CDR1 is SGHTA, CDR2 FQGNSA. The CDR3 totals 14 residues. The CDR3 nucleotides read TGTGCCAGCAGCTCGTCCGGGACCACCTACGAGCAGTACTTC. Its translation: CASSSSGTTYEQYF.

The chain recombines TRBV10-3 with TRBJ1-4; TRBD1 matches 8 bases. The V gene's germline CDR1 is ENHRY and CDR2 SYGVKD. The CDR3 is 17 amino acids. J was trimmed by 7 bases and V by 2 bases; bases with no gene match: 12. The DNA of the CDR3 is TGTGCCATCAGTGAGAGGGGGACAGGCGGGAGGCCTGAAAAACTGTTTTTT. This sequence encodes CAISERGTGGRPEKLFF.

The CDR3: CSVDGGRIDTQYF. CDR3 DNA: TGCAGCGTTGACGGCGGGAGGATAGATACGCAGTATTTT. This chain links TRBV29-1 with TRBJ2-3; 8 bases are shared with TRBD2. CDR1 is SQVTM, CDR2 ANQGSEA, per germline. Unmatched junction bases numbered 4, after V lost 3 bases and J lost 5 bases. The CDR3 sequence is 13 residues long.

This clonotype was seen a few times. The genes are TRBV29-1 and TRBJ1-2; D is ambiguous. Germline-derived CDR1 and CDR2 are SQVTM and ANQGSEA. The CDR3 covers 13 residues. V was trimmed by 3 bases and J by 0 bases, leaving 8 bases between them. Here the CDR3 DNA reads TGCAGCGTTGACAACTGGGCTAACTATGGCTACACCTTC. Protein product: CSVDNWANYGYTF.

V and J are TRBV4-1 and TRBJ2-5, with D possibly matching TRBD2 (5 bases). Per germline, CDR1 MGHRA and CDR2 YSYEKL. The CDR3 is made up of 14 amino acids. V shed 1 base and J shed 5 bases, with 11 bases lying between them. The CDR3 DNA reads TGCGCCAGCAGCCAAGTGGGAGTAGGTGAGACCCAGTACTTC. Translating gives CASSQVGVGETQYF.

This clonotype was observed a handful of times. This chain links TRBV3-2 with TRBJ1-5. TRBV3-2 corresponds to a pseudogene. This CDR3 spans 17 amino acids. The CDR3 reads CASSTLIPRIGNQPQHF. The CDR3 nucleotides read TGTGCCAGCAGCACACTAATACCCAGGATCGGCAATCAGCCCCAGCATTTT.

This clonotype was seen a handful of times. The genes are TRBV5-1 and TRBJ1-5, with D perhaps TRBD1 (6 bases). CDR1 SGHRS and CDR2 YFSETQ come from the germline V gene. The V end lost 3 bases, the J end lost 4 bases, and 8 bases lay between the germline ends. The CDR3 is 13 amino acids. The CDR3 DNA reads as TGCGCCAGCAGCTGGGGGGCAAATCAGCCCCAGCATTTT. Translated: CASSWGANQPQHF.

In its sample, this clonotype was seen a few times. The rearrangement uses TRBV12-3 or TRBV12-4 and TRBJ2-3; maybe TRBD2 (5 bases). The CDR3 runs 14 residues. Trimming shortened V by 7 bases and J by 1 base, and 12 bases separated the two germline ends. The CDR3 is CASTAGLGTDTQYF. As DNA, the CDR3 is TGTGCCAGCACCGCGGGCCTAGGCACAGATACGCAGTATTTT.